One sample yielded the 12 T cell receptor beta chains listed below, sequenced in a study of human T cells and chemical hapten exposure. MiXCR, applied by TCRdb to the RACE reads, yields one record per CDR3 protein. The table lists tens of thousands of distinct CDR3 sequences, 8% to 10% of them singletons, with around 3.6% in the top ten. This sample's time point: pre-sensitization, week 0. Regarding treatment: therapeutic diphenylcyclopropenone sensitization with weekly scalp DPC. Sequences were derived from whole blood, sampled in connection with sensitization to the hapten diphenylcyclopropenone (DPC). The receptors were gathered from a woman in her thirties or forties with alopecia areata. Some clones in this sample may be carry-over from other donors' samples.

This clonotype turned up a few times. The rearrangement uses TRBV7-6 and TRBJ2-3, with 9 bases aligning to TRBD2. V lost 1 base, J lost 4 bases, and 12 bases stayed unmatched. This CDR3 is built from 18 residues. Germline V lookup: CDR1 SGHVS, CDR2 FNYEAQ. DNA of the CDR3: TGTGCCAGCAGCTTAGTGACTGGCGGGGGGGCCTTTGCAGATACGCAGTATTTT. This sequence encodes CASSLVTGGGAFADTQYF.

This clonotype was counted a few times. The chain's CDR3 is CASSPGAGLGTDTQYF. DNA of the CDR3: TGTGCCAGCTCACCCGGGGCAGGCCTAGGCACAGATACGCAGTATTTT. This chain links TRBV18 with TRBJ2-3; the D call may be TRBD1 or TRBD2 (5 bases each). V dropped 3 bases and J dropped 1 base, with 14 bases sitting between them. The CDR3 has 16 residues. Germline CDR1 is KGHSH and CDR2 is LQKENI.

CDR3 sequence (DNA): TGCAGCGTTACAATACGGATAGCGGGGGGTTACACAGATACGCAGTATTTT. This gives the protein CSVTIRIAGGYTDTQYF. V and J are TRBV29-1 and TRBJ2-3, with 10 bases fitting TRBD2. The CDR3 is 17 residues long. With V trimmed by 5 bases and J by 2 bases, 13 bases remained unmatched. Germline V lookup: CDR1 SQVTM, CDR2 ANQGSEA.

This chain links TRBV20-1 with TRBJ1-2; D uncertain. From germline, CDR1 is DFQATT and CDR2 SNEGSKA (reference sequence). The V end was cut by 3 bases, the J end by 2 bases, with 22 bases between. This CDR3 is 17 amino acids long. CDR3 nucleotides: TGCAGTGCTAGTAGGCTTCCCGGTGGGCAGACCAACTATGGCTACACCTTC. Its translation: CSASRLPGGQTNYGYTF.

This clonotype was picked up a small number of times. V usage is TRBV19 and J usage is TRBJ2-1; TRBD1 aligns across 7 bases. CDR1 is LNHDA and CDR2 is SQIVND in the germline V gene (reference sequence). Trimming removed 4 bases from V and 7 bases from J; junction bases left unmatched: 7. This CDR3 is built from 14 residues. The CDR3 region is CASSTTGFGNEQFF. Written as DNA, the CDR3 is TGTGCCAGTAGTACGACAGGGTTTGGGAATGAGCAGTTCTTC.

The CDR3 here is CASTPIPSGGAGGNQPQHF. CDR3 sequence (DNA): TGTGCCAGCACCCCCATCCCATCCGGGGGCGCTGGGGGCAATCAGCCCCAGCATTTT. The chain has TRBV6-2 or TRBV6-3 and TRBJ1-5; perhaps TRBD1 as D (6 bases). The CDR3 sequence is 19 residues long. V was cut by 7 bases and J by 2 bases, with 27 bases left in between. Per germline, CDR1 MNHEY and CDR2 SVGEGT.

This clonotype was detected ten times or more. The chain employs TRBV6-4 and TRBJ2-2, with D possibly being TRBD2 (5 bases). The CDR3 has 15 amino acids. The V gene lost 3 bases and the J gene lost 7 bases, with 15 bases spanning the gap. Per germline, CDR1 MRHNA and CDR2 SNTAGT. CDR3 bases: TGTGCCAGCAGTGATAACGGGGTTATCAGCGGGGAGCTGTTTTTT. It yields the protein CASSDNGVISGELFF.

The V gene is TRBV11-2, the J gene TRBJ1-3; no clear D gene. The length of the CDR3 is 14 residues. V was trimmed by 3 bases and J by 0 bases, leaving 6 bases between them. Per the germline V gene, CDR1 is SGHAT and CDR2 is FQNNGV. For the CDR3, the DNA is TGTGCCAGCAGCTTCGGATACTCTGGAAACACCATATATTTT. It encodes CASSFGYSGNTIYF.

In this sample, this clonotype turned up a few times. The chain recombines TRBV5-1 with TRBJ1-1; tentative D call: TRBD1 (6 bases). The V end lost 7 bases, the J end lost 0 bases, and 16 bases lay between the germline ends. This CDR3 contains 15 residues. CDR1 and CDR2 from the germline V gene are SGHRS and YFSETQ. The CDR3 nucleotides read TGCGCCAGCGGATTGACAGGACCAATGAACACTGAAGCTTTCTTT. Its translation: CASGLTGPMNTEAFF.

This clonotype has more than one count but fewer than ten. This sequence joins TRBV27 and TRBJ2-2; weak D call: TRBD1 (5 bases). V lost 2 bases and J 7 bases, leaving 8 bases between the germline ends. Per germline, CDR1 MNHEY and CDR2 SMNVEV (reference sequence). This CDR3 has 13 residues. For the CDR3, the DNA is TGTGCCAGCAGTTTAGCAGGGAACGGGGAGCTGTTTTTT. Amino acids: CASSLAGNGELFF.

In this sample, this clonotype turned up many times. The J gene is TRBJ1-2, the V gene TRBV4-1, with D maybe TRBD1 (5 bases). Trimming took 0 bases from V and 7 from J, leaving 12 bases between them. Per germline, CDR1 MGHRA and CDR2 YSYEKL. The CDR3 length is 14 residues. The CDR3 DNA sequence: TGCGCCAGCAGCCAAGAGTTGTCAGGGCTTGGCTACACCTTC. Its translation: CASSQELSGLGYTF.

This clonotype was counted many times. The chain recombines TRBV27 with TRBJ2-7; D possibly corresponds to TRBD1 (5 bases). Germline CDR1 and CDR2: MNHEY and SMNVEV (reference sequence). The V end lost 3 bases, the J end lost 6 bases, and 15 bases lay between the germline ends. The length of the CDR3 is 14 residues. This CDR3 is CASSFSRVGSEQYF. CDR3 DNA: TGTGCCAGCAGTTTTTCCAGGGTAGGCAGCGAGCAGTACTTC.